The 6 T cell receptor beta chains below come from one sample, sequenced in a study of blood T cell repertoires in COVID-19. Assay used: immunoSEQ multiplex PCR; TCRdb lists only in-frame clones, some missing. The sample includes 140,000 to 150,000 clones, about 90% of them seen just once. The sequenced material came from PBMCs or T cells enriched from blood (not recorded which). The source of these receptors is a woman between 35 and 50 years old who had been exposed to COVID-19.

The DNA for the CDR3 is TGCGCCAGCAGCCTGTCCGGGAGGGATTACGAGCAGTACTTC. Residues: CASSLSGRDYEQYF. The chain has TRBV5-1 and TRBJ2-7, with 8 bases aligning to TRBD2. The ends lost 4 bases at V and 4 bases at J; junction bases unmatched: 7. CDR3 length: 14 amino acids. CDR1 is SGHRS, CDR2 YFSETQ, per germline.

This clone showed up just a few times. The V gene is TRBV4-1, the J gene TRBJ2-1; 11 bases fit TRBD2. The CDR3 contains 16 residues. The J segment lost 5 bases and the V segment lost 5 bases, leaving 8 bases of the junction unmatched. Germline V CDR1 and CDR2: MGHRA, YSYEKL. The CDR3 loop is CASSSYSGLADNEQFF. CDR3 nucleotide sequence: TGCGCCAGCAGCTCCTACTCGGGACTAGCGGACAATGAGCAGTTCTTC.

This chain links TRBV14 with TRBJ2-5, with a weak D call TRBD1 (6 bases). From germline, CDR1 is SGHDN and CDR2 FVKESK. Trimming left V 2 bases short and J 5 bases short, with 6 bases between. The CDR3 has 12 residues. CDR3 loop: CASSQRGETQYF. DNA for the CDR3: TGTGCCAGCAGCCAAAGGGGGGAGACCCAGTACTTC.

The J gene is TRBJ2-1, the V gene TRBV15; D unresolved. Trimming pared 1 base from V and 5 bases from J, leaving 6 bases between. The CDR3 runs 13 residues. The V gene's germline CDR1 is LNHNV and CDR2 YYDKDF (reference sequence). The CDR3 DNA sequence: TGTGCCACCAGCAGAGGTCAGAACAATGAGCAGTTCTTC. Translating gives CATSRGQNNEQFF.

The V call is TRBV6-4, the J call TRBJ1-3; D is possibly TRBD1 (5 bases). Germline V gene lookup returns CDR1 MRHNA and CDR2 SNTAGT. V lost 5 bases to trimming and J lost 2 bases, with 13 bases between them. This CDR3 is built from 15 residues. The CDR3, as DNA: TGTGCCAGCAGTCACGATTCAGGGCCTGGAAACACCATATATTTT. Translation gives CASSHDSGPGNTIYF.

This chain connects TRBV15 to TRBJ1-1, with D perhaps matching TRBD1 (6 bases). V lost 0 bases to trimming and J lost 4 bases, with 9 bases between them. CDR3 length: 14 residues. Germline values: CDR1 LNHNV, CDR2 YYDKDF (reference sequence). For the CDR3, the DNA is TGTGCCACCAGCAGAGAGGGGGCGAGCACTGAAGCTTTCTTT. This encodes CATSREGASTEAFF. Variable domain in full (rest from reference TRBV15 and TRBJ1-1): DAMVIQNPRYQVTQFGKPVTLSCSQTLNHNVMYWYQQKSSQAPKLLFHYYDKDFNNEADTPDNFQSRRPNTSFCFLDIRSPGLGDTAMYLCATSREGASTEAFFGQGTRLTVV.